The 16 T cell receptor beta chains reported below all come from one sample, sequenced in a study of CD8+ T cells in alopecia areata. RNA was extracted and reverse transcribed into cDNA as the sequencing template. Generated by immunoSEQ multiplex PCR, the TCRdb table keeps only in-frame clones and is missing some. The table lists under 300,000 clones, about three fifths of them singletons. Stated treatment: oral pan-JAK inhibitor, 5-10 mg twice daily. Source: CD4+ T cells sorted from blood, taken between weeks 51 and 54, from a patient treated with tofacitinib. The receptors here all came from a human donor with alopecia areata.

V and J are TRBV18 and TRBJ2-1; D call uncertain. The CDR3 is made up of 13 amino acids. V shed 0 bases and J shed 6 bases, with 6 bases lying between them. Germline values: CDR1 KGHSH, CDR2 LQKENI. The CDR3: CASSPPSSNEQFF. Written as DNA, the CDR3 is TGTGCCAGCTCACCACCGTCTAGCAATGAGCAGTTCTTC.

This clone was found a few times. This sequence joins TRBV7-9 and TRBJ2-6; 8 positions agree with TRBD1. V was pared by 5 bases and J by 1 base, with 10 bases of the junction left unmatched. Per germline, CDR1 SEHNR and CDR2 FQNEAQ (reference sequence). This CDR3 contains 18 residues. CDR3 DNA: TGTGCCAGCAGCCCTCCGGACAGGACAGGGTCTGGGGCCAACGTCCTGACTTTC. It codes for CASSPPDRTGSGANVLTF.

The rearrangement joins TRBV9 to TRBJ2-3; 8 bases line up with TRBD2. Unmatched junction bases numbered 9, after V lost 0 bases and J lost 0 bases. The CDR3 contains 18 residues. Germline V gene lookup returns CDR1 SGDLS and CDR2 YYNGEE. The DNA of the CDR3 is TGTGCCAGCAGCGTAGCTCTTCGGGGGGGAACTAGCACAGATACGCAGTATTTT. Residues: CASSVALRGGTSTDTQYF.

The V call is TRBV6-6, the J call TRBJ2-1, with 14 bases identical to TRBD2. Germline CDR1 is MNHNY and CDR2 is SVGAGI (reference sequence). The CDR3 is 16 residues long. The trim removed 6 bases at V and 9 bases at J, leaving 10 bases unmatched. The CDR3 spells CASSDFRTSGGREQFF. DNA for the CDR3: TGTGCCAGCAGCGACTTTCGGACTAGCGGGGGGCGTGAGCAGTTCTTC.

In nucleotides, the CDR3 is TGTGCCACCAGCAGAGATCCAGGGGGCTCGAACTATCAGCCCCAGCATTTT. This sequence encodes CATSRDPGGSNYQPQHF. V usage is TRBV15 and J usage is TRBJ1-5; 8 nucleotides agree with TRBD1. Germline V gives CDR1 LNHNV, CDR2 YYDKDF (reference sequence). Trimming at V came to 0 bases and at J to 5 bases, leaving 9 bases not matched to a gene. CDR3 size: 17 residues. The variable domain in full, completed from reference TRBV15 and TRBJ1-5, reads DAMVIQNPRYQVTQFGKPVTLSCSQTLNHNVMYWYQQKSSQAPKLLFHYYDKDFNNEADTPDNFQSRRPNTSFCFLDIRSPGLGDTAMYLCATSRDPGGSNYQPQHFGDGTRLSIL.

The V and J genes are TRBV11-2 and TRBJ1-6, with D unresolved. Trimming cost V 5 bases and J 4 bases, with 18 bases left between them. The germline V gene has CDR1 SGHAT and CDR2 FQNNGV. The length of the CDR3 is 17 residues. The CDR3 DNA follows: TGTGCCAGCAGCGCGAGGACTGGGTTTCGATATAATTCACCCCTCCACTTT. The encoded protein is CASSARTGFRYNSPLHF.

This sequence joins TRBV10-3 and TRBJ2-7, with 9 bases that match TRBD1. The V gene end was trimmed by 6 bases and the J gene end by 6 bases; junction bases not matched to a gene: 15. The CDR3 is 16 residues long. Germline V lookup: CDR1 ENHRY, CDR2 SYGVKD. For the CDR3, the DNA is TGTGCCATCAGCAAAATCTCCCGGGACAGGGACTCCGAGCAGTACTTC. Translating gives CAISKISRDRDSEQYF.

Only a few counts were recorded for this clone. The chain links TRBV30 to TRBJ2-5, with D possibly TRBD1 on 5 matching bases. Germline values: CDR1 GTSNPN, CDR2 SVGIG (reference sequence). The CDR3 is made up of 13 amino acids. Deletions cut 7 bases from V and 1 base from J, with 13 bases between. The CDR3 reads CASQTAGQETQYF. Written as DNA, the CDR3 is TGTGCCTCCCAGACAGCCGGCCAAGAGACCCAGTACTTC. The entire variable domain, with the rest obtained from reference TRBV30 and TRBJ2-5, is as follows: SQTIHQWPATLVQPVGSPLSLECTVEGTSNPNLYWYRQAAGRGLQLLFYSVGIGQISSEVPQNLSASRPQDRQFILSSKKLLLSDSGFYLCASQTAGQETQYFGPGTRLLVL.

V usage is TRBV29-1 and J usage is TRBJ1-2; TRBD1 aligns across 8 bases. CDR1 and CDR2 from the germline V gene are SQVTM and ANQGSEA. The ends lost 7 bases at V and 2 bases at J; junction bases unmatched: 3. The CDR3 runs to 12 residues. CDR3 sequence (DNA): TGCAGCGGGGGGGACAGGAACTATGGCTACACCTTC. Protein: CSGGDRNYGYTF. Full variable domain (remainder filled in from reference TRBV29-1 and TRBJ1-2): SAVISQKPSRDICQRGTSLTIQCQVDSQVTMMFWYRQQPGQSLTLIATANQGSEATYESGFVIDKFPISRPNLTFSTLTVSNMSPEDSSIYLCSGGDRNYGYTFGSGTRLTVV.

This clone was seen a single time. The chain joins TRBV30 to TRBJ2-7; a possible D gene is TRBD2 (6 bases). The germline CDR1 and CDR2 sequences are GTSNPN and SVGIG (reference sequence). The length of the CDR3 is 10 residues. Between the trimmed V and J ends, which lost 8 bases and 3 bases, there was a span of 8 bases. Here the CDR3 reads CAGGGYEQYF. The CDR3, as DNA: TGTGCCGGGGGAGGCTACGAGCAGTACTTC.

The chain is built from TRBV5-1 and TRBJ1-1, with unresolved D. This CDR3 is built from 15 residues. Trimming left V 4 bases short and J 5 bases short, with 18 bases between. The germline V gene has CDR1 SGHRS and CDR2 YFSETQ. The CDR3 region is CASSRGLREGTEAFF. In DNA, the CDR3 is TGCGCCAGCAGCCGAGGACTGCGCGAAGGTACTGAAGCTTTCTTT.

This clone was detected many times. Other DNA variants within this sample encode the same CDR3. V and J are TRBV7-9 and TRBJ2-7; D call uncertain. The germline gives CDR1 SEHNR, CDR2 FQNEAQ (reference sequence). V lost 3 bases, J lost 4 bases, and 7 bases lay in between. The CDR3 runs to 12 residues. The CDR3 reads CASSFLSYEQYF. CDR3 coding DNA: TGTGCCAGCAGCTTTTTGTCGTACGAGCAGTACTTC.

The chain employs TRBV29-1 and TRBJ1-6, with D perhaps TRBD1 (5 bases). The CDR3 covers 13 residues. Trimming pared 5 bases from V and 6 bases from J, leaving 11 bases between. Germline V gene data show CDR1 as SQVTM and CDR2 as ANQGSEA. The CDR3, as DNA: TGCAGCGTTAGCGGGGGTGGTAATTCACCCCTCCACTTT. Translating gives CSVSGGGNSPLHF.

In nucleotides, the CDR3 is TGCGCCAGCAGCCGGGAGAGGACAGGGATCTATGGCTACACCTTC. Translated, it gives CASSRERTGIYGYTF. J is TRBJ1-2 and V is TRBV4-3; TRBD1 aligns across 8 bases. Per the germline V gene, CDR1 is LGHNA and CDR2 is YSLEER. The J segment lost 4 bases and the V segment lost 4 bases, leaving 8 bases of the junction unmatched. The CDR3 consists of 15 residues.

The V gene is TRBV29-1, the J gene TRBJ2-6, with D uncertain. Trimming took 1 base from V and 0 from J, leaving 13 bases between them. The CDR3 is 17 residues long. In germline, CDR1 is SQVTM, CDR2 ANQGSEA. CDR3 in DNA: TGCAGCGTTGAAGTCACGGGCGGCTACTCTGGGGCCAACGTCCTGACTTTC. This translates into CSVEVTGGYSGANVLTF.

This clone was seen a handful of times. The chain carries TRBV29-1 and TRBJ1-1; D is ambiguous. Per the germline V gene, CDR1 is SQVTM and CDR2 is ANQGSEA. The CDR3 is 11 amino acids. Trimming shortened V by 0 bases and J by 1 base, and 0 bases separated the two germline ends. Here the CDR3 reads CSVEENTEAFF. DNA of the CDR3: TGCAGCGTTGAAGAGAACACTGAAGCTTTCTTT.